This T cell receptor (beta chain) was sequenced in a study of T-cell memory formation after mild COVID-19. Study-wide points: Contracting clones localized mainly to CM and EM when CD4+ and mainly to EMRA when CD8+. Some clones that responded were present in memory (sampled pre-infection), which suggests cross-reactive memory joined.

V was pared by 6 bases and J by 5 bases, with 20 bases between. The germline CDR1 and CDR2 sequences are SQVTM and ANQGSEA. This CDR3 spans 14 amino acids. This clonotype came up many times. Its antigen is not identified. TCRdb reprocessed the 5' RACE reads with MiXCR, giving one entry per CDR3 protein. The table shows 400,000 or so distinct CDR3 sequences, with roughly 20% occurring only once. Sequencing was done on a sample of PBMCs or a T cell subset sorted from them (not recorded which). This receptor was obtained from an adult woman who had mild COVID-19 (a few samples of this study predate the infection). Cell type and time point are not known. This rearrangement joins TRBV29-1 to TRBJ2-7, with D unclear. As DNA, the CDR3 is TGCAGCGTCGCTCCCTATACAGATCTCGACGAGCAGTACTTC. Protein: CSVAPYTDLDEQYF.